The entry below gives a single T cell receptor (beta chain) sequence along with its context. Its antigen is unknown. Receptor libraries were prepared by the immunoSEQ multiplex PCR assay. The multiplex PCR relied on a mix of 60 forward primers for TCR Vbeta segments and 13 reverse primers for TCR Jbeta segments. Amplification of the CDR3 region of rearranged TCR beta genes was performed with a multiplex PCR assay on genomic DNA. On the Illumina HiSeq System, the amplified TCR beta libraries were sequenced as 87-base-pair reads. In the source study's methods: In a later analysis, about 80 million unique TCR beta chains were counted across the roughly 610 repertoires, and about 10 million of these chains were shared by at least two donors. A nearest-neighbor algorithm error-corrected the raw reads and collapsed the reads into unique sequences, merging closely related sequences to remove PCR and sequencing errors. CDR3 sequences were aligned to IMGT reference sequences to assign V, D and J gene segments. For a sequence to be retained, a match of at least six nucleotides was required to both a V gene segment and a J gene segment. Rearrangements were called productive when the CDR3 lacked stop codons and stayed in frame with V and J; all others were non-productive. Following IMGT convention, CDR3 was defined as the stretch from the second conserved V-encoded cysteine up to the conserved J-encoded phenylalanine. The earlier analysis of approximately 500 of the donors excluded sequences that lacked an unambiguous match to a single V gene segment. An earlier analysis of 500 to 600 of the donors classified V segments as functional when productive rearrangements were above 56.7% and as segregating when the standard deviation between donors was above 5%. A statistical classification framework was built to diagnose cytomegalovirus status from the catalog of TCR beta chain sequences. V and J gene assignment, in a later analysis, came from comparing TCR nucleotide sequences with IMGT/GENE-DB human TR gene sequences. A later analysis assigned CDR3 sequences and most-parsimonious VDJ recombination scenarios with the TCRdist pipeline. In a later analysis, every TCR beta chain was defined by the combination of its CDR3 amino acid sequence and its V-gene family, and reads without a unique V-gene family were dropped. To address suspected cross-contamination and a sequencing artifact, a later analysis removed around 590 highly shared, low-generation-probability nucleotide sequences. In a later analysis, a clonal expansion index was calculated for each public chain from normalized within-repertoire ranks of inferred template counts. Generation probabilities in a later analysis came from a VDJ recombination model fitted to out-of-frame rearrangements, and those results were checked against IGoR. In a later analysis, hypergeometric tests were used to score TCR-TCR, TCR-HLA and TCR-CMV co-occurrence, with a repertoire-size bias correction applied to TCR pairs. In a later analysis, false discovery rates were estimated by permuting HLA or CMV assignments 20 times. In a later analysis, co-occurring TCRs were grouped using DBSCAN, with TCRdist sequence similarity added in when clustering inside HLA-allele-positive subsets. For co-occurrence clustering, repertoires with fewer than 30,000 or more than 120,000 public chains were excluded, along with roughly 5 repertoires with anomalous nucleotide sharing. This immuneACCESS table, as held by TCRdb, lists in-frame sequences with V and J called but not all clones. Of the missing ones, under half trace to an unresolved V gene in checked studies; the others have no known cause. From that table come the V and J calls and clone size; the DNA was used to work out D and trimming. The sample's records list around 63,000 clones. Under 2% of the sample goes to the ten largest clones.

This entry is derived from a study of cytomegalovirus exposure and HLA in healthy donors (dated by TCRdb to 2015 to 2018). General notes on the study: An earlier analysis of roughly 500 of the donors reported more than 250 Gb of sequence data and some 120 million unique TCR beta sequences from about 179 million T cells. Because of strong linkage in the cohort, four or five DR-DQ haplotypes were treated as single units for association and clustering. High-throughput TCR immunosequencing, statistical association of individual TCRs with disease status, and machine learning were combined to predict cytomegalovirus infection status. The study used immunosequencing to profile the T cell repertoires of approximately 690 subjects and linked those repertoires to cytomegalovirus serostatus. To decide whether each TCR beta V gene segment behaved as functional or pseudogenic, an earlier analysis of several hundred of the donors relied on high-throughput TCR beta sequencing. Across some 400 genotyped donors of the cohort, an average of roughly 250,000 unique TCR beta nucleotide sequences per donor were sequenced, and approximately 17% of those sequences were non-productive. The number of donors typed differed by locus, with roughly 620-630 for A, B, C, DRB1 and DQB1, approximately 500 for DQA1, 600 to 610 for DPA1, and under 490 for DPB1. Donor age, sex, ethnicity and CMV serostatus were collected together with the repertoire data. The study aimed to test whether cataloging public T cell receptors could reveal signatures of past pathogen exposure. Every repertoire in the discovery cohort had been generated on one and the same sequencing platform. Rather than drawing on any new phenotypic data, the later analysis identified candidate immune exposures from TCR beta sequences and the way those sequences occurred across donors. The genetic ancestry cluster associated with self-reported Caucasian donors included over 65% of the approximately 430 genotyped donors. Around 320 gigabases of sequencing data and tens of millions of unique TCR sequences were included in an early release covering about 700 HLA-typed donors. Along with the roughly 710-subject first cohort, a separate validation cohort of some 130 different subjects was used. A later analysis re-examined previously published TCR beta repertoires from more than 650 donors and added high-resolution HLA genotyping to investigate patterns of TCR occurrence. A later genetic analysis took genome-wide SNP genotypes for about 65% of the 666 donors and used that subset as a discovery cohort. HLA typing covered class I and class II loci at four-digit resolution.

General findings and caveats noted by the study authors: In a later genetic analysis, a missense DCLRE1C variant was associated with V-gene and J-gene trimming of TCR beta chains, and the association was replicated in an independent cohort. Roughly 15 rarely observed V segments, including chromosome 9 orphons, were excluded from the earlier analysis of about 600 of the donors because counts were too low. Linkage disequilibrium might explain the correlated functional status among segregating V segments, but an unknown experimental factor could not be excluded. HLA typing was unavailable for some donors at each locus, so association tests used only the typed subset. According to a later analysis, most CMV-associated TCR beta chains appeared to be HLA-restricted, and the HLA associations seemed to be driven largely by CMV exposure. A further reported finding was that TCR beta sequences accurately predicted the HLA-A and HLA-B alleles for most subjects in the first cohort. Cytomegalovirus status was reported to be diagnosed by the classifier with high specificity and sensitivity in both the original and validation cohorts. The 87-base-pair reads could not distinguish some IMGT-functional V segments, including TRBV6-2 and TRBV6-3, so those segments were excluded. In a later analysis, HLA-associated TCR beta chains showed more clonal expansion and lower generation probabilities than non-associated chains that were equally common. In the study, 150 to 200 TCR beta chains were listed as associated with cytomegalovirus. A cluster of highly shared sequence variants was judged likely to be a technical artifact of the sequencing pipeline. In vitro tests confirmed that a few of the cytomegalovirus-associated TCR beta chains recognize cytomegalovirus antigens. Presence/absence analyses assumed roughly uniform sequencing depth across donors, an assumption that may not hold. Only TCR beta chains were sequenced in this cohort, and the absence of alpha or paired-chain data limited detectable features. For the cohort, immune exposure information was limited to CMV serostatus. A later genetic analysis reported fewer N-insertions in productive TCRs among donors in an Asian-associated ancestry cluster than the roughly 700-donor mean. Strong co-occurrence of HLA alleles, especially DR and DQ, made assigning TCR associations to individual alleles difficult. A later analysis found that TCR association rates varied across HLA loci, with DRB1 alleles showing the most associated TCRs and HLA-C alleles the fewest. According to the authors, the approach could potentially be generalized to other disease states and immunological phenotypes. While some public TCRs were present in many individuals, most TCR sequences turned up only very rarely across donors. In an earlier analysis of approximately 600 of the donors, most TCR beta V segments were observed in productive rearrangements about 90% or about 30% of the time, broadly matching IMGT annotations. Specific HLA alleles were associated with 15,000 to 20,000 TCR beta sequences at a false discovery rate of 0.05 in a later analysis. Several of the top co-occurrence clusters appeared to be linked to parvovirus B19, influenza, CMV and Epstein-Barr virus, according to a later analysis.

In total, 500 to 700 healthy bone marrow donors made up the cohort. Cohort members were all nominally healthy when sampled, although unrecorded immune exposures were likely present. The donor was CMV seronegative and was included in the group of a few hundred seronegative cohort members. Each donor provided a peripheral blood sample, and peripheral blood mononuclear cells were used for TCR beta sequencing. The Qiagen DNeasy Blood Extraction Kit was used to extract genomic DNA from the blood cell samples. The germline V gene (reference sequence) provides CDR1 MNHEY and CDR2 SMNVEV. The junction carries 7 bases between V and J, which are trimmed by 0 bases and 5 bases respectively. Including the terminal cysteine and phenylalanine, the CDR3 comprises 13 residues. The read is trimmed to its CDR3 DNA, 39 bases read in frame from base 1.

The clonotype originates from a young woman in good health and CMV-seronegative. This chain joins TRBV27 to TRBJ1-2; no D segment can be confidently identified. The source material was PBMCs. The CDR3: CASSLSPGYGYTF. The bases read TGTGCCAGCAGTTTATCCCCCGGGTATGGCTACACCTTC.